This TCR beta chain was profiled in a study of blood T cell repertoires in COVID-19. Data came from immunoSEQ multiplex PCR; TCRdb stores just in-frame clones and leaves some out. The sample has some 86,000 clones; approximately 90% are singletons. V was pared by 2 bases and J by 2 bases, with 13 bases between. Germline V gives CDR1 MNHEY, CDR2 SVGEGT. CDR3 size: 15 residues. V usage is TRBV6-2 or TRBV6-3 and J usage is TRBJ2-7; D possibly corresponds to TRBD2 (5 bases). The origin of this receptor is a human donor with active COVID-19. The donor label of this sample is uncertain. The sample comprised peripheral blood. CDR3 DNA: TGTGCCAGCAGTTACAGCGGCAGTATAGCCTACGAGCAGTACTTC. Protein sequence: CASSYSGSIAYEQYF.